The 14 T cell receptor beta chains given below trace back to one sample, sequenced in a study of early T cells in non-severe SARS-CoV-2 infection. One entry per CDR3 protein results from TCRdb running MiXCR on the 5' RACE reads. Among 45,000 to 60,000 distinct CDR3 sequences listed, about a tenth were seen once. Sequencing input: whole blood. These receptor sequences come from an adult who was a healthcare worker with PCR-confirmed SARS-CoV-2 infection or an uninfected control (not recorded which).

V and J are TRBV5-4 and TRBJ2-7; D is possibly TRBD2 (6 bases). Per germline, CDR1 SGHNT and CDR2 YYREEE (reference sequence). The length of the CDR3 is 15 residues. V lost 0 bases, J lost 3 bases, and 13 bases lay in between. CDR3 residues: CASSLESGLHYEQYF. CDR3 bases: TGTGCCAGCAGCTTGGAATCGGGACTCCACTACGAGCAGTACTTC.

Only a few counts were recorded for this clonotype. This chain links TRBV6-2 or TRBV6-3 with TRBJ2-2; either TRBD1 or TRBD2 may fit D (5 bases each). Trimming removed 7 bases at V and 3 bases at J, with 15 bases between. The CDR3 consists of 15 residues. The germline V gene encodes CDR1 MNHEY and CDR2 SVGEGT. CDR3 sequence reads: CASNPRRGDTGELFF. The CDR3 region has the DNA TGTGCCAGCAATCCCCGGCGAGGGGACACCGGGGAGCTGTTTTTT.

CDR3 amino acids: CSVAGDRDTQYF. In nucleotides, the CDR3 is TGCAGCGTGGCTGGGGATCGAGATACGCAGTATTTT. The rearrangement uses TRBV29-1 and TRBJ2-3; D is undetermined. Germline V gene lookup returns CDR1 SQVTM and CDR2 ANQGSEA. Trimming left V 6 bases short and J 5 bases short, with 12 bases between. The CDR3 spans 12 residues.

This clonotype was observed many times. The chain employs TRBV12-3 or TRBV12-4 and TRBJ2-7; D remains ambiguous. CDR3 length equals 11 residues. V was clipped by 6 bases and J by 7 bases, with 10 bases between them. The CDR3 loop is CASSSRREQYF. CDR3 nucleotides: TGTGCCAGCAGCTCCCGCCGTGAGCAGTACTTC.

This clonotype was seen at least ten times. V gene TRBV5-1 combines with J gene TRBJ2-2, with D possibly TRBD1 on 5 matching bases. The CDR3 is 16 amino acids. The ends were cut back, 2 bases at V and 2 bases at J, with 13 bases in the middle. Germline CDR1 and CDR2: SGHRS and YFSETQ. The CDR3 DNA sequence: TGCGCCAGCAGCTTTTTATCAGGGCCTAACACCGGGGAGCTGTTTTTT. Its protein is CASSFLSGPNTGELFF.

In this sample, this clonotype turned up a few times. V is TRBV7-8 and J is TRBJ2-4; perhaps TRBD2 as D (5 bases). There are 14 residues in the CDR3. Germline V gene data show CDR1 as SGHVS and CDR2 as FQNEAQ. Trimming stripped 5 bases from V and 0 bases from J, with 8 bases between. CDR3 region: CASSPRVAKNIQYF. CDR3 nucleotides: TGTGCCAGCAGCCCGAGGGTAGCCAAAAACATTCAGTACTTC.

This clonotype came up a few times. V is TRBV2 and J is TRBJ2-2; D unclear. CDR3 length: 13 residues. Germline V CDR1 and CDR2: SNHLY, FYNNEI. The V end lost 4 bases, the J end lost 6 bases, and 9 bases lay between the germline ends. The CDR3 nucleotides are TGTGCCAGCAGTGCCCAGGCCTCCGGGGAGCTGTTTTTT. It specifies CASSAQASGELFF.

This clonotype was recorded many times. The CDR3 nucleotides read TGCGCCAGCAGCCAAGGGATCGGTGAATCTAATTCACCCCTCCACTTT. This gives the protein CASSQGIGESNSPLHF. The chain is built from TRBV4-1 and TRBJ1-6; D uncertain. Germline V gives CDR1 MGHRA, CDR2 YSYEKL. The CDR3 totals 16 residues. Trimming took 1 base from V and 6 from J, leaving 13 bases between them.

The table lists this clonotype with a few counts. The CDR3 sequence is CSVEVGDHVYEQYF. The DNA for the CDR3 is TGCAGCGTTGAAGTTGGGGACCACGTATACGAGCAGTACTTC. V gene TRBV29-1 combines with J gene TRBJ2-7; D may be TRBD1 or TRBD2 (5 bases each). CDR1 SQVTM and CDR2 ANQGSEA come from the germline V gene. The ends were cut back, 1 base at V and 4 bases at J, with 14 bases in the middle. This CDR3 region has 14 residues.

The CDR3 reads CASSPGQRYGYTF. The DNA of the CDR3 is TGTGCCAGCAGCCCGGGACAGAGATATGGCTACACCTTC. This chain links TRBV7-9 with TRBJ1-2, with TRBD1 identical over 7 bases. V was pared by 5 bases and J by 5 bases, with 5 bases of the junction left unmatched. Germline V lookup: CDR1 SEHNR, CDR2 FQNEAQ (reference sequence). This CDR3 has 13 amino acids.

The table lists this clonotype with a few counts. The rearrangement joins TRBV20-1 to TRBJ1-2, with D uncertain. The CDR3 loop spans 13 amino acids. Trimming removed 2 bases at V and 0 bases at J, with 7 bases between. Germline CDR1 DFQATT, CDR2 SNEGSKA (reference sequence). The CDR3 DNA reads as TGCAGTGCTAGATCGCAGGCTAACTATGGCTACACCTTC. This codes for CSARSQANYGYTF.

In its sample, this clonotype was seen many times. The chain recombines TRBV7-9 with TRBJ2-5; D unclear. The ends were cut back, 8 bases at V and 5 bases at J, with 9 bases in the middle. The CDR3 runs 11 residues. Germline V gene lookup returns CDR1 SEHNR and CDR2 FQNEAQ (reference sequence). CDR3 sequence reads: CASESTETQYF. CDR3 nucleotides: TGTGCCAGCGAGTCGACGGAGACCCAGTACTTC.

This clonotype was counted only a few times. The gene calls are TRBV3-1 and TRBJ2-1, with TRBD2 matching 9 bases. The CDR3 runs to 16 residues. V was clipped by 4 bases and J by 5 bases; unmatched bases: 9. Germline V gene lookup returns CDR1 LGHDT and CDR2 YNNKEL (reference sequence). CDR3 nucleotide sequence: TGTGCCAGCAGCCCCTCCCAGCGGGGGGTTCACAATGAGCAGTTCTTC. This codes for CASSPSQRGVHNEQFF.

This clonotype was seen a handful of times. The rearrangement links TRBV23-1 to TRBJ2-7; D not certain. TRBV23-1 qualifies as an ORF whose function is uncertain. V was trimmed by 4 bases and J by 3 bases, leaving 13 bases between them. The CDR3 consists of 14 residues. The CDR3 sequence is CASSLLKGIYEQYF. As DNA, the CDR3 is TGCGCCAGCAGTCTCCTAAAAGGCATCTACGAGCAGTACTTC.